Listed below are T cell receptor beta chains from one sample, sequenced in a study of sequential checkpoint blockade in melanoma. Sequencing was performed with immunoSEQ multiplex PCR; in TCRdb, only in-frame clones are kept and a portion is missing. This sample has about 20,000 clones, with around 75% found just once. Sample: CD8+ T cells sorted from blood (inferred from file names), taken from a patient given nivolumab and ipilimumab in sequence. Receptors originate from a human donor with melanoma. Each CDR3 is given with its conserved first and last residue. D genes are given only for firm matches. A clone size is listed for some rows: how often the clone was seen (once, few, many), or a class if it is expanded.

v_call,j_call,clone_size,d_call,cdr3_nt,cdr3_aa
TRBV7-9,TRBJ1-2,NA,NA,TGTGCCAGCAGCTTACGGGTCGACTATGGCTACACCTTC,CASSLRVDYGYTF
TRBV7-6,TRBJ1-1,once,NA,TGTGCCAGCAGCCGCATCCAGGGGAACACTGAAGCTTTCTTT,CASSRIQGNTEAFF
TRBV15,TRBJ1-5,NA,NA,TGTGCCACCAGCAGAGGAGAAGTCCAGCCCCAGCATTTT,CATSRGEVQPQHF
TRBV4-1,TRBJ2-7,NA,TRBD2,TGCGCCACTCAACCCGAACTAGCGGAACACTACGAGCAGTACTTC,CATQPELAEHYEQYF
TRBV9,TRBJ1-5,once,TRBD1,TGTGCCAGCAGCGGAACAGGGGGCTATCAGCCCCAGCATTTT,CASSGTGGYQPQHF
TRBV4-2,TRBJ1-1,NA,NA,TGTGCCAGCAGCCAAGGAGAGGCTGAAGCTTTCTTT,CASSQGEAEAFF
TRBV15,TRBJ2-6,NA,NA,TGTGCCACCAGCAGAGAACTGTTCTCTGGGGCCAACGTCCTGACTTTC,CATSRELFSGANVLTF
TRBV6-5,TRBJ1-5,once,TRBD1,TGTGCCAGCAGCCACGGACAGGGCAGCAATCAGCCCCAGCATTTT,CASSHGQGSNQPQHF
TRBV7-9,TRBJ2-1,NA,TRBD2,TGTGCCAGCAGAGCCGGGACTAGCGGGGGCGAGCAGTTCTTC,CASRAGTSGGEQFF
TRBV5-6,TRBJ1-2,NA,TRBD1,TGTGCCAGCAGCCTTGGACAGGCCTTCTATGGCTACACCTTC,CASSLGQAFYGYTF
TRBV11-2,TRBJ1-1,NA,TRBD1,TGTGCCAGCAGCTCCCGAGGGGGGACAGGGGGGGATAGCACTGAAGCTTTCTTT,CASSSRGGTGGDSTEAFF
TRBV29-1,TRBJ1-2,few,NA,TGCAGCGTTCGAGAAGCTAACTATGGCTACACCTTC,CSVREANYGYTF
TRBV6-1,TRBJ1-2,NA,NA,TGTGCCAGCAGTGAACCCGACTCCTCCTATGGCTACACCTTC,CASSEPDSSYGYTF
TRBV11-1,TRBJ1-6,NA,NA,TGTGCCAGCAGCTGGGGGGGCAGAACCTCCTATAATTCACCCCTCCACTTT,CASSWGGRTSYNSPLHF
TRBV5-6,TRBJ2-7,NA,TRBD2,TGTGCCAGCAGCTTGGCCGGGACTAGCGGGAACTACGAGCAGTACTTC,CASSLAGTSGNYEQYF
TRBV15,TRBJ2-7,few,TRBD2,TGTGCCACCAGCAGAGATCGCGGGAGCCCCCACGAGCAGTACTTC,CATSRDRGSPHEQYF
TRBV4-1,TRBJ1-1,NA,NA,TGCGCCAGCAGCCAAGGACAGTCTGAAGCTTTCTTT,CASSQGQSEAFF
TRBV29-1,TRBJ1-3,once,NA,TGCAGCGTGACGGGGGTTGTAAACACCATATATTTT,CSVTGVVNTIYF
TRBV27,TRBJ1-1,NA,TRBD1,TGTGCCAGCAGACCTCAGGGGGACACTGAAGCCTTCTTT,CASRPQGDTEAFF
TRBV6-5,TRBJ1-1,NA,NA,TGTGCCAGCAGGAATATGGGGGGGCTGAACACTGAAGCTTTCTTT,CASRNMGGLNTEAFF
TRBV27,TRBJ2-7,few,NA,TGTGCCAGCAGTTTACAGTCCTCCTACGAGCAGTACTTC,CASSLQSSYEQYF
TRBV7-9,TRBJ2-7,once,TRBD2,TGTGCCAGCAGCTTAGGGGGGGGGAGCCCCGAGCAGTACTTC,CASSLGGGSPEQYF
TRBV11-3,TRBJ1-5,NA,TRBD1,TGTGCCAGCACCCTAAGGGACAGCCGGAGGGGTAGCAATCAGCCCCAGCATTTT,CASTLRDSRRGSNQPQHF
TRBV28,TRBJ1-1,NA,NA,TGTGCCAGCAGTTTGAACAGGGCCACTGAAGCTTTCTTT,CASSLNRATEAFF
TRBV28,TRBJ1-5,few,NA,TGTGCCAGCAGAATGGGGGGGGCCTATCAGCCCCAGCATTTT,CASRMGGAYQPQHF
TRBV5-6,TRBJ1-2,NA,NA,TGTGCCAGCAGCTTGGGGAGCGGCTACACCTTC,CASSLGSGYTF
TRBV7-9,TRBJ1-2,NA,NA,TGTGCCAGCAGCTTATCGACAGGAGTCTATGGCTACACCTTC,CASSLSTGVYGYTF
TRBV15,TRBJ1-5,few,NA,TGTGCCACCAGCTTAGTCAGGGATCAGCCCCAGCATTTT,CATSLVRDQPQHF
TRBV28,TRBJ1-2,once,TRBD1,TGTGCCATCCTCCGGGACAGCTATGGCTACACCTTC,CAILRDSYGYTF
TRBV28,TRBJ1-5,few,NA,TGTGCCAGCAGTCAGTCTAATCAGCCCCAGCATTTT,CASSQSNQPQHF
TRBV2,TRBJ2-7,NA,NA,TGTGCCAGCAGTGGACAGGTCTACGAGCAGTACTTC,CASSGQVYEQYF
TRBV28,TRBJ1-5,large,TRBD1,TGTGCCACTTGGGCTACAGGGGGCGCGGGCAATCAGCCCCAGCATTTT,CATWATGGAGNQPQHF
TRBV9,TRBJ2-1,NA,TRBD2,TGTGCCAGCAGCGTTGGGGGGACTAGGGGCAATGAGCAGTTCTTC,CASSVGGTRGNEQFF
TRBV15,TRBJ1-5,few,NA,TGTGCCACCAGCAGTCAGGGGAATAGCAATCAGCCCCAGCATTTT,CATSSQGNSNQPQHF
TRBV19,TRBJ2-1,NA,TRBD1,TGTGCCAGTAGTATAGGGGGGACAGGGGGGTACAATGAGCAGTTCTTC,CASSIGGTGGYNEQFF
TRBV5-1,TRBJ1-1,NA,NA,TGCGCCAGCAGCTTTGGGGAGATGAACACTGAAGCTTTCTTT,CASSFGEMNTEAFF
TRBV9,TRBJ1-1,NA,NA,TGTGCCAGCAGCGTATCGGACGGGGGGGACACTGAAGCTTTCTTT,CASSVSDGGDTEAFF
TRBV5-6,TRBJ1-4,NA,TRBD1,TGTGCCAGCAGCTTGGGACAGGGGGCGACTAATGAAAAACTGTTTTTT,CASSLGQGATNEKLFF
TRBV30,TRBJ2-7,NA,TRBD2,TGTGCCTGGAGTCTAGCGGCCTACGAGCAGTACTTC,CAWSLAAYEQYF
TRBV30,TRBJ1-2,once,NA,TGTGCCTGGAGTGTAGACACCTCTCCGGAGGTCTATGGCTACACCTTC,CAWSVDTSPEVYGYTF
TRBV2,TRBJ2-7,NA,NA,TGTGCCAGCAGTGTCGCGGCAGGGGTCTACGAGCAGTACTTC,CASSVAAGVYEQYF
TRBV7-2,TRBJ2-7,NA,NA,TGTGCCAGCAGCTTAGGAACAGGGCTCCACGAGCAGTACTTC,CASSLGTGLHEQYF
TRBV7-9,TRBJ1-1,NA,NA,TGTGCCAGCAGCTTGGGGGGAACGAACACTGAAGCTTTCTTT,CASSLGGTNTEAFF
TRBV15,TRBJ2-7,NA,NA,TGTGCCACCAGCAGAGATAGTAGCTACGAGCAGTACTTC,CATSRDSSYEQYF
TRBV13,TRBJ2-7,few,TRBD1,TGTGCCAGCAGCCCCGGACAGGGGACCTACGAGCAGTACTTC,CASSPGQGTYEQYF